The text below deals with one TCR beta chain. The CDR3 sequence is 17 residues long. J was trimmed by 7 bases and V by 0 bases; bases with no gene match: 8. Germline V gene sequence: CDR1 SGDLS, CDR2 YYNGEE. Recruitment covered 20 to 25 US areas and drew participants whose ages spanned roughly 18 to 89 years. Participants in the exposed group had met a COVID-19 case in the 2 weeks before joining the study. Only in-frame clones appear in the TCRdb table, and some are missing; sequencing was by immunoSEQ multiplex PCR. Here the sample spans fewer than 400,000 clones, around 85% being singletons. This sample was included in a study of blood T cell repertoires in COVID-19. Whole-study context: COVID-19 samples collected from the United States, Italy and Spain covered acute and convalescent phases. The cDNA or gDNA used as material had been derived from T cells, B-cell-depleted T cells, or PBMCs.

The V gene is TRBV9, the J gene TRBJ2-1; TRBD2 aligns across 12 bases. What was sequenced was PBMCs or T cells enriched from blood (not recorded which). The receptor was derived from a woman aged 30 to 39 who had been exposed to COVID-19. This CDR3 is CASSVEGTSGPGNEQFF. CDR3 DNA sequence: TGTGCCAGCAGCGTAGAGGGGACTAGCGGGCCGGGGAATGAGCAGTTCTTC. The full variable domain, its missing parts supplied by reference TRBV9 and TRBJ2-1, is DSGVTQTPKHLITATGQRVTLRCSPRSGDLSVYWYQQSLDQGLQFLIQYYNGEERAKGNILERFSAQQFPDLHSELNLSSLELGDSALYFCASSVEGTSGPGNEQFFGPGTRLTVL.